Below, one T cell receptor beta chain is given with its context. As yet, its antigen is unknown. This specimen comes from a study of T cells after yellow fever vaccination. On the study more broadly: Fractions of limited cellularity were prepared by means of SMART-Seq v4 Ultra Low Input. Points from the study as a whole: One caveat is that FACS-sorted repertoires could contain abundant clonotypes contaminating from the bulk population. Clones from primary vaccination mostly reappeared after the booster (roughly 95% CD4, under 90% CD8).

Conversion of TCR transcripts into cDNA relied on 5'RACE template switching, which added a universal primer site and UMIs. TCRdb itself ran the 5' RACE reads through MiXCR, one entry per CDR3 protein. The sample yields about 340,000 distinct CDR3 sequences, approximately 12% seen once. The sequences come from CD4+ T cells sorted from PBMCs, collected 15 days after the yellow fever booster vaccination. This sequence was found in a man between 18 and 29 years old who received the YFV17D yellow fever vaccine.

In nucleotides, the CDR3 is TGTGCCAGCAGCCCCGGACAGGTACCATCAGATACGCAGTATTTT. Translating gives CASSPGQVPSDTQYF. This chain connects TRBV7-6 to TRBJ2-3; 7 bases are shared with TRBD1. The CDR3 covers 15 residues. Germline values: CDR1 SGHVS, CDR2 FNYEAQ. Germline trimming cut 5 bases from V and 4 bases from J; bases unmatched to any gene: 9.